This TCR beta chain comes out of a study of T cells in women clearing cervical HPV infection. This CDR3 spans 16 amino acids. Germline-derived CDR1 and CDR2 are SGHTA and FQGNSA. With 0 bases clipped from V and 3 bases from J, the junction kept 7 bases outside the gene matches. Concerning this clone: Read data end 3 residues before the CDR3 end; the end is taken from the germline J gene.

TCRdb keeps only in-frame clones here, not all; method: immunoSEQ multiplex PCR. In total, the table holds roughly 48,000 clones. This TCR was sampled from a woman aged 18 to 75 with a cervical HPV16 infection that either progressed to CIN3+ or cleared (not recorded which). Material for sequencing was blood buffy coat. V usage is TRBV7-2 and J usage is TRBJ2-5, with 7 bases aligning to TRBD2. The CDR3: CASSLAGGNLKETQYF. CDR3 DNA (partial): TGTGCCAGCAGCTTAGCGGGGGGGAACCTTAAAGAGACC.